This T cell receptor (beta chain) originates from a study of early T cells in non-severe SARS-CoV-2 infection. This clonotype occurred once. The antigen is unknown. Per the germline V gene, CDR1 is MDHEN and CDR2 is SYDVKM. V shed 6 bases and J shed 9 bases, with 21 bases lying between them. The CDR3 totals 14 residues. General study findings and limits: Anti-spike CD8 specificities were favored by VDJdb matching, whose results missed private and CD4 specificities.

Molecules of cDNA were individually given unique molecular identifiers that were attached to them. TCRdb analysed the 5' RACE reads with MiXCR anew, one entry per CDR3 protein. This table holds around 75,000 distinct CDR3 sequences, approximately 9.5% found once. The sample taken for sequencing was whole blood. This receptor was taken from an adult who was a healthcare worker with PCR-confirmed SARS-CoV-2 infection or an uninfected control (not recorded which). V is TRBV28 and J is TRBJ2-7, with D possibly being TRBD1 (5 bases). DNA of the CDR3: TGTGCCAGCAGCCCCACAGGCGTGGGGTCCGGGCAGTACTTC. Its protein is CASSPTGVGSGQYF.